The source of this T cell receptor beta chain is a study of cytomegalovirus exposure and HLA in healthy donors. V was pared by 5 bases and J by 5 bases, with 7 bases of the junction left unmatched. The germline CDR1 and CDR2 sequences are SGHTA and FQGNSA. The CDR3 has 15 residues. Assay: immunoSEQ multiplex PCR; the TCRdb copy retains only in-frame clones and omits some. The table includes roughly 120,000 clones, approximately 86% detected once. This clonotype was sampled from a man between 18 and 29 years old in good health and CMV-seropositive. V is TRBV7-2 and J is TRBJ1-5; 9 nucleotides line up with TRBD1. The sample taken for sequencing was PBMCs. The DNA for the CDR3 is TGTGCCAGCAGCCTTAGGGGACAGGGCGATCAGCCCCAGCATTTT. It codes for CASSLRGQGDQPQHF.